These 28 T cell receptor beta chains came from one sample sequenced in a study of T cell responses to AZD1222 COVID-19 vaccine. Sequencing was performed with immunoSEQ multiplex PCR; in TCRdb, only in-frame clones are kept and a portion is missing. The table shows 100,000 to 150,000 clones, with more than 75% occurring only once. The sequencing used peripheral blood, collected 28 days after the second AZD1222 dose. These receptors were taken from an adult who received the AZD1222 COVID-19 vaccine.

The V gene is TRBV20-1, the J gene TRBJ1-6; D gene unclear. The CDR3 length is 11 residues. Germline V gene sequence: CDR1 DFQATT, CDR2 SNEGSKA (reference sequence). The V and J ends lost 3 bases and 7 bases respectively, with 4 bases between them. The CDR3 here is CSASKNSPLHF. The CDR3 DNA reads TGCAGTGCTAGCAAAAATTCACCCCTCCACTTT.

The rearrangement uses TRBV14 and TRBJ1-2; D is possibly TRBD1 (5 bases). V was cut by 8 bases and J by 8 bases, with 12 bases left in between. Germline CDR1 SGHDN, CDR2 FVKESK. The length of the CDR3 is 11 residues. The CDR3 sequence is CASGVGDGYTF. The CDR3 DNA reads TGTGCCAGCGGAGTGGGGGACGGCTACACCTTC. Supplemented by reference TRBV14 and TRBJ1-2, the full variable domain reads EAGVTQFPSHSVIEKGQTVTLRCDPISGHDNLYWYRRVMGKEIKFLLHFVKESKQDESGMPNNRFLAERTGGTYSTLKVQPAELEDSGVYFCASGVGDGYTFGSGTRLTVV.

The chain's CDR3 is CASSRTGGSGNTIYF. The CDR3 bases are TGTGCCAGCAGTCGGACAGGGGGCTCTGGAAACACCATATATTTT. J is TRBJ1-3 and V is TRBV5-5; 10 positions match TRBD1. This CDR3 spans 15 amino acids. Germline lookup yields CDR1 SGHKS and CDR2 YYEKEE (reference sequence). The trim removed 5 bases at V and 0 bases at J, leaving 2 bases unmatched.

The chain is built from TRBV7-2 and TRBJ2-3; no clear D gene. In germline, CDR1 is SGHTA, CDR2 FQGNSA. Between the trimmed V and J ends, which lost 5 bases and 4 bases, there was a span of 10 bases. This CDR3 contains 13 residues. The CDR3 protein is CASSQTFADTQYF. Written as DNA, the CDR3 is TGTGCCAGCAGCCAAACCTTCGCAGATACGCAGTATTTT.

This chain links TRBV25-1 with TRBJ1-5, with a possible D match to TRBD1 (5 bases). Germline V gene data show CDR1 as MGHDK and CDR2 as SYGVNS. The V gene lost 2 bases and the J gene lost 4 bases, with 12 bases spanning the gap. The CDR3 runs to 15 residues. The CDR3 nucleotides are TGTGCCAGCAGTGAAGGTGGGGCAGGAAATCAGCCCCAGCATTTT. Translating gives CASSEGGAGNQPQHF.

This clone was found once. This chain links TRBV9 with TRBJ1-3; D remains ambiguous. Trimming left V 0 bases short and J 0 bases short, with 7 bases between. In germline, CDR1 is SGDLS, CDR2 YYNGEE. The CDR3 is made up of 15 amino acids. CDR3 bases: TGTGCCAGCAGCGTAGAGTCTGGCTCTGGAAACACCATATATTTT. It specifies CASSVESGSGNTIYF.

V and J are TRBV27 and TRBJ2-7; 7 bases fit TRBD1. The germline gives CDR1 MNHEY, CDR2 SMNVEV (reference sequence). The CDR3 consists of 12 residues. V dropped 8 bases and J dropped 1; count of bases not matched to a gene: 2. CDR3 nucleotide sequence: TGTGCCAGCGGGACAGCTTCCTACGAGCAGTACTTC. Protein sequence: CASGTASYEQYF.

This chain uses TRBV19 with TRBJ2-2; TRBD2 matches 8 bases. The length of the CDR3 is 12 residues. Germline V gives CDR1 LNHDA, CDR2 SQIVND (reference sequence). With V trimmed by 6 bases and J by 8 bases, 2 bases remained unmatched. The CDR3 sequence is CASSPGGGELFF. Written as DNA, the CDR3 is TGTGCCAGTAGCCCGGGAGGGGGGGAGCTGTTTTTT.

The chain employs TRBV6-5 and TRBJ2-3, with 9 nucleotides matching TRBD1. The junction had 3 bases not matched to a gene; V was cut back by 5 bases and J by 3 bases. The CDR3 sequence is 14 residues long. Germline lookup yields CDR1 MNHEY and CDR2 SVGAGI. CDR3 sequence: CASSRTGATDTQYF. The CDR3 DNA follows: TGTGCCAGCAGTAGGACAGGGGCTACAGATACGCAGTATTTT.

This rearrangement joins TRBV6-4 to TRBJ2-1; 11 bases line up with TRBD2. The CDR3 is made up of 15 amino acids. Germline trimming cut 10 bases from V and 1 base from J; bases unmatched to any gene: 6. The germline gives CDR1 MRHNA, CDR2 SNTAGT. CDR3 DNA sequence: TGTGCCAATAGCGGGAGGGCCGGGTCCTACAATGAGCAGTTCTTC. It yields the protein CANSGRAGSYNEQFF.

V is TRBV5-5 and J is TRBJ1-1; D may be TRBD1 (5 bases). The CDR3 has 15 amino acids. Trimming took off 1 base at V and 4 bases at J, with 14 bases between the two ends. Germline CDR1 is SGHKS and CDR2 is YYEKEE (reference sequence). The CDR3 protein is CASSLYQVGGTEAFF. In DNA, the CDR3 is TGTGCCAGCAGCTTGTATCAGGTCGGGGGCACTGAAGCTTTCTTT.

The chain links TRBV5-5 to TRBJ1-4; D is perhaps TRBD1 (6 bases). The CDR3 covers 15 residues. Trimming left V 5 bases short and J 3 bases short, with 14 bases between. Per germline, CDR1 SGHKS and CDR2 YYEKEE (reference sequence). DNA for the CDR3: TGTGCCAGCAGGGAGACTCAGGGGTCTAATGAAAAACTGTTTTTT. This translates into CASRETQGSNEKLFF.

This clone was observed a handful of times. This rearrangement joins TRBV20-1 to TRBJ2-1, with 9 bases aligning to TRBD2. Unmatched junction bases numbered 8, after V lost 3 bases and J lost 5 bases. From germline, CDR1 is DFQATT and CDR2 SNEGSKA (reference sequence). This CDR3 is built from 15 residues. CDR3 loop: CSASAPAGGHNEQFF. Written as DNA, the CDR3 is TGCAGTGCTAGTGCTCCAGCGGGAGGTCACAATGAGCAGTTCTTC.

The J gene is TRBJ2-7, the V gene TRBV5-4, with D tentatively TRBD2 (6 bases). The V gene lost 3 bases and the J gene lost 7 bases, with 14 bases spanning the gap. This CDR3 has 13 amino acids. Looked up from germline, CDR1 is SGHNT and CDR2 is YYREEE (reference sequence). CDR3 DNA: TGTGCCAGCAGCTCTGCTAGCGTTCCAGAGCAGTACTTC. Translated: CASSSASVPEQYF.

V is TRBV5-1 and J is TRBJ2-7; tentatively, D is TRBD1 (5 bases). Germline CDR1 reads SGHRS; CDR2 reads YFSETQ. V lost 1 base, J lost 0 bases, and 8 bases lay in between. This CDR3 has 14 amino acids. The CDR3 region is CASSLYRSSYEQYF. In nucleotides, the CDR3 is TGCGCCAGCAGCTTGTACAGGAGCTCCTACGAGCAGTACTTC. The variable domain in full, completed from reference TRBV5-1 and TRBJ2-7, reads KAGVTQTPRYLIKTRGQQVTLSCSPISGHRSVSWYQQTPGQGLQFLFEYFSETQRNKGNFPGRFSGRQFSNSRSEMNVSTLELGDSALYLCASSLYRSSYEQYFGPGTRLTVT.

The chain is built from TRBV5-4 and TRBJ1-2; D is unresolved. Germline V gene lookup returns CDR1 SGHNT and CDR2 YYREEE (reference sequence). V was clipped by 4 bases and J by 4 bases, with 17 bases between them. This CDR3 is built from 15 residues. The chain's CDR3 is CASSQVGRGTYGYTF. The CDR3 DNA reads TGTGCCAGCAGCCAGGTTGGTCGGGGTACCTATGGCTACACCTTC.

The chain uses TRBV6-5 and TRBJ1-1, with 8 bases identical to TRBD1. The germline CDR1 and CDR2 sequences are MNHEY and SVGAGI. V dropped 6 bases and J dropped 7; count of bases not matched to a gene: 13. The CDR3 has 15 residues. This CDR3 is CASSYTRGLGNEAFF. CDR3 nucleotide sequence: TGTGCCAGCAGCTACACCAGGGGGCTGGGCAATGAAGCTTTCTTT.

This sequence joins TRBV2 and TRBJ2-5; D is undetermined. The germline V and J ends were trimmed by 6 bases and 5 bases, with 13 bases remaining between them. This CDR3 spans 13 amino acids. Germline-derived CDR1 and CDR2 are SNHLY and FYNNEI. The CDR3 region is CASSELGSETQYF. The CDR3 nucleotides are TGTGCCAGCAGCGAGTTGGGTAGCGAGACCCAGTACTTC.

CDR3 bases: TGTGCCAGCAGAAGAGACAGCGGGACCTACGAGCAGTACTTC. This translates into CASRRDSGTYEQYF. The rearrangement links TRBV6-6 to TRBJ2-7; 7 nucleotides agree with TRBD2. The length of the CDR3 is 14 residues. Looked up from germline, CDR1 is MNHNY and CDR2 is SVGAGI (reference sequence). The ends lost 6 bases at V and 2 bases at J; junction bases unmatched: 7.

In its sample, this clone was seen once. V is TRBV12-3 or TRBV12-4 and J is TRBJ2-7; D is unresolved. This CDR3 has 12 residues. Deletions cut 1 base from V and 6 bases from J, with 7 bases between. The CDR3 sequence: CASSLVFSEQYF. The DNA of the CDR3 is TGTGCCAGCAGTTTAGTTTTCTCCGAGCAGTACTTC.

This clone was seen more than once but under ten times. This chain connects TRBV18 to TRBJ2-1, with a possible D match to TRBD2 (5 bases). Germline V CDR1 and CDR2: KGHSH, LQKENI. Trimming stripped 1 base from V and 16 bases from J, with 20 bases between. The CDR3 contains 14 residues. This CDR3 reads CASSPRWTEETPFF. CDR3 nucleotide sequence: TGTGCCAGCTCACCACGTTGGACGGAGGAAACCCCATTCTTC.

This chain joins TRBV19 and TRBJ1-1; a weak D match, TRBD1 (5 bases). Between the trimmed V and J ends, which lost 7 bases and 3 bases, there was a span of 18 bases. CDR3 length: 15 amino acids. Germline V gives CDR1 LNHDA, CDR2 SQIVND (reference sequence). The CDR3 coding sequence is TGTGCCAGTAAGAAATGGGCAGGGTGGGACACTGAAGCTTTCTTT. Its protein product is CASKKWAGWDTEAFF.

V gene TRBV28 combines with J gene TRBJ2-7; TRBD1 matches at 7 bases. The trim removed 5 bases at V and 7 bases at J, leaving 11 bases unmatched. CDR1 MDHEN and CDR2 SYDVKM come from the germline V gene. This CDR3 is 14 amino acids long. The CDR3 DNA is TGTGCCAGCAGTCCGGGACAGTGGCCTTCGGAGCAGTACTTC. As protein: CASSPGQWPSEQYF. Looking up the rest from reference TRBV28 and TRBJ2-7 gives the full variable domain: DVKVTQSSRYLVKRTGEKVFLECVQDMDHENMFWYRQDPGLGLRLIYFSYDVKMKEKGDIPEGYSVSREKKERFSLILESASTNQTSMYLCASSPGQWPSEQYFGPGTRLTVT.

The chain has TRBV15 and TRBJ1-6; D is possibly TRBD1 (6 bases). With 4 bases removed from V and 4 bases from J, the gap between germline ends came to 11 bases. The CDR3 extends over 15 amino acids. Germline V gives CDR1 LNHNV, CDR2 YYDKDF (reference sequence). This chain's CDR3 is CATSTQTGYNSPLHF. In DNA, the CDR3 is TGTGCCACCAGCACCCAGACAGGATATAATTCACCCCTCCACTTT.

This clone was recorded a few times. The rearrangement joins TRBV19 to TRBJ1-1; no reliable D call. This CDR3 is 16 amino acids long. The germline gives CDR1 LNHDA, CDR2 SQIVND (reference sequence). Trimming shortened V by 5 bases and J by 0 bases, and 16 bases separated the two germline ends. The chain's CDR3 is CASSPFALGVNTEAFF. The DNA for the CDR3 is TGTGCCAGTAGTCCCTTTGCCCTCGGGGTGAACACTGAAGCTTTCTTT.

V usage is TRBV28 and J usage is TRBJ1-5; D uncertain. Trimming stripped 5 bases from V and 15 bases from J, with 17 bases between. CDR3 length equals 12 residues. CDR1 and CDR2 from the germline V gene are MDHEN and SYDVKM. The CDR3 protein is CASSTRTLFAHF. CDR3 bases: TGTGCCAGCAGTACCCGGACTTTATTTGCGCATTTT.

V usage is TRBV27 and J usage is TRBJ1-2; TRBD1 matches at 7 bases. The CDR3 is 18 residues long. CDR1 MNHEY and CDR2 SMNVEV come from the germline V gene (reference sequence). Germline trimming cut 2 bases from V and 8 bases from J; bases unmatched to any gene: 20. CDR3: CASSLREGATGHLGGYTF. The CDR3 DNA is TGTGCCAGCAGTTTAAGGGAGGGGGCGACAGGGCACCTGGGCGGCTACACCTTC.

The V gene is TRBV7-7, the J gene TRBJ2-6; D unclear. This CDR3 spans 13 amino acids. Per the germline V gene, CDR1 is SSHAT and CDR2 is FNYEAQ (reference sequence). Trimming removed 8 bases at V and 0 bases at J, with 5 bases between. CDR3 protein: CASSISGANVLTF. For the CDR3, the DNA is TGTGCCAGCTCGATCTCTGGGGCCAACGTCCTGACTTTC.